What follows are 3 T cell receptor beta chains derived from one specimen sequenced in a study of T cells in Graves' hyperthyroidism and ophthalmopathy. RNA transcripts gave rise to amplified TCR beta CDR3 regions. When the TCR CDR3 underwent first-round RT-PCR, the HTBI primer set was used. MiXCR, applied by TCRdb to the multiplex PCR reads, yields one record per CDR3 protein. The table includes 300,000 to 450,000 distinct CDR3 sequences, about 15% detected once. Sequenced material: blood. Receptor source: a woman aged 30 to 39 with Graves' hyperthyroidism that later progressed to Graves' ophthalmopathy.

This clonotype was counted a few times. V and J are TRBV27 and TRBJ1-1; possibly TRBD1 for D (5 bases). This CDR3 is built from 15 residues. Germline loops: CDR1 MNHEY, CDR2 SMNVEV (reference sequence). The V and J ends lost 0 bases and 7 bases respectively, with 15 bases between them. The CDR3 DNA reads as TGTGCCAGCAGTTTATCACCGCGAGGGGCCCTTGAAGCTTTCTTT. Its translation: CASSLSPRGALEAFF.

This clonotype was seen many times. The chain links TRBV6-1 to TRBJ2-7, with TRBD1 matching 7 bases. After removal of 6 bases from V and 6 bases from J, the junction contained 8 bases not matched to a gene. CDR1 is MNHNS and CDR2 is SASEGT in the germline V gene. This CDR3 has 13 residues. The CDR3 sequence is CASSSDRASEQYF. The CDR3 DNA is TGTGCCAGCAGCTCCGACAGGGCGTCCGAGCAGTACTTC.

This clonotype was observed many times. This chain uses TRBV11-2 with TRBJ2-3, with 8 bases aligning to TRBD1. The CDR3 covers 14 residues. CDR1 and CDR2 (germline): SGHAT, FQNNGV. With 6 bases clipped from V and 3 bases from J, the junction kept 5 bases outside the gene matches. The CDR3 here is CASRLGQGTDTQYF. CDR3 nucleotide sequence: TGTGCCAGCAGACTAGGACAGGGAACAGATACGCAGTATTTT.